Following are 21 T cell receptor beta chains from one sample sequenced in a study of T cell responses to AZD1222 COVID-19 vaccine. The repertoire was sequenced with immunoSEQ multiplex PCR; TCRdb's copy has only in-frame clones and lacks some. Here the sample spans about 140,000 clones, 90% to 95% being singletons. The sequences come from peripheral blood, collected after recovery from COVID-19. All receptors derive from an adult who had recovered from COVID-19.

This sequence joins TRBV19 and TRBJ2-2, with TRBD1 as a possible D gene (5 bases). CDR1 and CDR2 (germline): LNHDA, SQIVND (reference sequence). The CDR3 has 16 amino acids. V gave up 6 bases and J gave up 4 bases, with 18 bases separating them. CDR3 in DNA: TGTGCCAGTAGCCCTCTAGGGGATATAGGCACCGGGGAGCTGTTTTTT. Translation gives CASSPLGDIGTGELFF.

The chain is built from TRBV2 and TRBJ2-5; D is unresolved. CDR1 and CDR2 from the germline V gene are SNHLY and FYNNEI. V was pared by 7 bases and J by 5 bases, with 11 bases between. The CDR3 consists of 12 residues. CDR3 sequence reads: CASTSLGETQYF. The CDR3 nucleotides are TGTGCCAGCACCTCCTTAGGGGAGACCCAGTACTTC.

The rearrangement joins TRBV5-1 to TRBJ1-4, with 9 nucleotides matching TRBD1. The CDR3 spans 15 residues. Germline V gene lookup returns CDR1 SGHRS and CDR2 YFSETQ. V was pared by 3 bases and J by 7 bases, with 7 bases of the junction left unmatched. CDR3 nucleotide sequence: TGCGCCAGCAGCTCACAGGGGGCGCTTGCTGAAAAACTGTTTTTT. It codes for CASSSQGALAEKLFF.

This clone was picked up one time. The gene calls are TRBV7-3 and TRBJ1-3, with no clear D. Germline V gives CDR1 SGHTA, CDR2 FQGTGA. This CDR3 has 16 amino acids. Trimming pared 1 base from V and 2 bases from J, leaving 12 bases between. The DNA of the CDR3 is TGTGCCAGCAGCTTAAAAAGGACGTTCGCTGGAAACACCATATATTTT. Translating it yields CASSLKRTFAGNTIYF.

This clone was detected once. The chain carries TRBV2 and TRBJ1-1, with no clear D. V lost 7 bases to trimming and J lost 4 bases, with 13 bases between them. The CDR3 consists of 13 residues. From germline, CDR1 is SNHLY and CDR2 FYNNEI. Here the CDR3 DNA reads TGTGCCAGCACTAACAGACTGGTCACTGAAGCTTTCTTT. It specifies CASTNRLVTEAFF.

Here the CDR3 reads CASSPDSHNSPLHF. Here the CDR3 DNA reads TGTGCCAGCAGTCCGGACAGCCATAATTCACCCCTCCACTTT. This chain joins TRBV28 and TRBJ1-6, with D perhaps matching TRBD1 (6 bases). Trimming stripped 5 bases from V and 5 bases from J, with 10 bases between. The CDR3 is 14 residues long. CDR1 and CDR2 from the germline V gene are MDHEN and SYDVKM.

The genes are TRBV9 and TRBJ2-7; 9 bases align to TRBD1. With 4 bases clipped from V and 1 base from J, the junction kept 6 bases outside the gene matches. There are 15 residues in the CDR3. From germline, CDR1 is SGDLS and CDR2 YYNGEE. In nucleotides, the CDR3 is TGTGCCAGCAGCCCTCGGGACAGGGCTTCCTACGAGCAGTACTTC. Residues: CASSPRDRASYEQYF.

V is TRBV11-2 and J is TRBJ2-5; no definite D call. Germline CDR1 is SGHAT and CDR2 is FQNNGV. The CDR3 runs 13 residues. V was clipped by 4 bases and J by 5 bases, with 11 bases between them. CDR3 DNA: TGTGCCAGCAGCTCTCCTTCTCTGGAGACCCAGTACTTC. Its translation is CASSSPSLETQYF. Together with reference TRBV11-2 and TRBJ2-5, the CDR3 gives the full variable domain: EAGVAQSPRYKIIEKRQSVAFWCNPISGHATLYWYQQILGQGPKLLIQFQNNGVVDDSQLPKDRFSAERLKGVDSTLKIQPAKLEDSAVYLCASSSPSLETQYFGPGTRLLVL.

The V call is TRBV19, the J call TRBJ1-2; maybe TRBD1 (5 bases). The CDR3 loop spans 14 amino acids. V gave up 4 bases and J gave up 7 bases, with 16 bases separating them. Germline CDR1 LNHDA, CDR2 SQIVND (reference sequence). This chain's CDR3 is CASSTQGVQRGYTF. CDR3 nucleotides: TGTGCCAGTAGTACGCAAGGGGTTCAGCGTGGCTACACCTTC.

The table lists this clone with a count of one. This rearrangement joins TRBV15 to TRBJ1-1; D uncertain. The germline V and J ends were trimmed by 0 bases and 0 bases, with 5 bases remaining between them. The CDR3 length is 14 residues. Per germline, CDR1 LNHNV and CDR2 YYDKDF (reference sequence). The CDR3 here is CATSRDVVNTEAFF. CDR3 in DNA: TGTGCCACCAGCAGAGATGTTGTGAACACTGAAGCTTTCTTT.

The chain links TRBV15 to TRBJ2-5; perhaps TRBD2 as D (5 bases). From germline, CDR1 is LNHNV and CDR2 YYDKDF (reference sequence). The CDR3 has 14 residues. V gave up 1 base and J gave up 4 bases, with 10 bases separating them. The CDR3 sequence is CATSRVGGGETQYF. CDR3 DNA: TGTGCCACCAGCAGAGTAGGAGGCGGAGAGACCCAGTACTTC.

As concerns this clone: The same CDR3 also results from other DNA sequences found in this sample. The CDR3 here is CASSYSGETQYF. The CDR3 nucleotides are TGTGCCAGCAGTTACTCGGGGGAGACCCAGTACTTC. V and J are TRBV6-5 and TRBJ2-5; D unresolved. From germline, CDR1 is MNHEY and CDR2 SVGAGI. Trimming pared 0 bases from V and 5 bases from J, leaving 4 bases between. The CDR3 has 12 residues.

This chain connects TRBV28 to TRBJ1-1; TRBD1 matches at 9 bases. The CDR3 is 15 amino acids. V lost 3 bases to trimming and J lost 5 bases; unmatched junction nucleotides: 7. Per the germline V gene, CDR1 is MDHEN and CDR2 is SYDVKM. CDR3 in amino acids: CASSFLQGARTEAFF. The CDR3 DNA reads TGTGCCAGCAGTTTCCTACAGGGGGCCAGAACTGAAGCTTTCTTT.

The chain is built from TRBV11-3 and TRBJ1-1, with D unclear. Germline lookup yields CDR1 SGHNT and CDR2 YENEEA. This CDR3 is 11 amino acids long. The ends were cut back, 1 base at V and 8 bases at J, with 5 bases in the middle. CDR3 residues: CASSLVLEAFF. In DNA form, the CDR3 reads TGTGCCAGCAGCTTAGTCCTGGAAGCTTTCTTT.

The rearrangement joins TRBV15 to TRBJ1-1; 7 nucleotides align to TRBD1. The CDR3 contains 15 residues. Germline CDR1 and CDR2: LNHNV and YYDKDF (reference sequence). The trim removed 4 bases at V and 0 bases at J, leaving 5 bases unmatched. The CDR3 region has the DNA TGTGCCACCAGCAAAAGACAGGGAATGAACACTGAAGCTTTCTTT. Translated: CATSKRQGMNTEAFF.

The CDR3 protein is CASSEGGNAGQPQHF. Written as DNA, the CDR3 is TGTGCCAGCAGTGAAGGGGGGAATGCAGGTCAGCCCCAGCATTTT. V and J are TRBV2 and TRBJ1-5; D may be TRBD1 (5 bases). Germline CDR1 SNHLY, CDR2 FYNNEI. Trimming took off 1 base at V and 6 bases at J, with 13 bases between the two ends. This CDR3 contains 15 residues.

The chain couples TRBV7-8 to TRBJ1-1; D perhaps matches TRBD1 (6 bases). The CDR3 length is 14 residues. Germline CDR1 is SGHVS and CDR2 is FQNEAQ. Trimming removed 0 bases from V and 8 bases from J, with 13 bases in between. In DNA form, the CDR3 reads TGTGCCAGCAGCTTAGCAGACAGGACGTCCGAAGCTTTCTTT. Its protein product is CASSLADRTSEAFF. Complete variable domain (other parts from reference TRBV7-8 and TRBJ1-1): GAGVSQSPRYKVAKRGQDVALRCDPISGHVSLFWYQQALGQGPEFLTYFQNEAQLDKSGLPSDRFFAERPEGSVSTLKIQRTQQEDSAVYLCASSLADRTSEAFFGQGTRLTVV.

The gene calls are TRBV14 and TRBJ2-1, with TRBD2 matching over 9 bases. V shed 0 bases and J 8 bases; nucleotides not matched to a gene: 20. CDR1 is SGHDN and CDR2 is FVKESK in the germline V gene. The CDR3 sequence is 20 residues long. For the CDR3, the DNA is TGTGCCAGCAGCCAAGATGAAGCGGCCGATCCAGCGGGAGGTTACTATGAGCAGTTCTTC. Translated: CASSQDEAADPAGGYYEQFF.

J is TRBJ1-2 and V is TRBV18, with D perhaps TRBD1 (6 bases). Germline-derived CDR1 and CDR2 are KGHSH and LQKENI. The CDR3 covers 13 residues. Trimming cost V 3 bases and J 3 bases, with 8 bases left between them. Written as DNA, the CDR3 is TGTGCCAGCTCACCTGGACAGCACTATGGCTACACCTTC. It is translated as CASSPGQHYGYTF. The complete variable domain, with remaining parts taken from reference TRBV18 and TRBJ1-2, reads NAGVMQNPRHLVRRRGQEARLRCSPMKGHSHVYWYRQLPEEGLKFMVYLQKENIIDESGMPKERFSAEFPKEGPSILRIQQVVRGDSAAYFCASSPGQHYGYTFGSGTRLTVV.

V and J are TRBV6-5 and TRBJ1-1; D unclear. Germline V gene lookup returns CDR1 MNHEY and CDR2 SVGAGI. Trimming cost V 1 base and J 6 bases, with 12 bases left between them. The CDR3 has 14 residues. The CDR3 nucleotides read TGTGCCAGCAGTTACTTGGATGGTTTCCCTGAAGCTTTCTTT. Translated, it gives CASSYLDGFPEAFF.

The chain has TRBV9 and TRBJ2-3; D ambiguous. This CDR3 comprises 12 residues. Trimming removed 4 bases from V and 8 bases from J, with 11 bases in between. Germline lookup yields CDR1 SGDLS and CDR2 YYNGEE. The CDR3 nucleotides are TGTGCCAGCAGCCCCTGGCGAGGTACGCAGTATTTT. This translates into CASSPWRGTQYF.